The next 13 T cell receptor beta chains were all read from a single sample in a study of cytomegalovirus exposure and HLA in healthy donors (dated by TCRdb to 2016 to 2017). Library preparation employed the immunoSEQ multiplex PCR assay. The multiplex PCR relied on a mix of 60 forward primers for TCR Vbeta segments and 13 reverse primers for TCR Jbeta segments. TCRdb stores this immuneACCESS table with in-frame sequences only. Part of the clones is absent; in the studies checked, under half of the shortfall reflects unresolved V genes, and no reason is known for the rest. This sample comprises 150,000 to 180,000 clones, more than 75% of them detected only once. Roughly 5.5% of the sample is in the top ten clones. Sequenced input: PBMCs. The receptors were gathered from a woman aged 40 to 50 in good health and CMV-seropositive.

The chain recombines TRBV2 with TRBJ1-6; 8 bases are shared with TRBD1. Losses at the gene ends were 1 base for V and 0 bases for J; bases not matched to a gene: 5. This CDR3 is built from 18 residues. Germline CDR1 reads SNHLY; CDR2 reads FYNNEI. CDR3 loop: CASSEGQGAGSYNSPLHF. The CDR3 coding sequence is TGTGCCAGCAGTGAAGGGCAGGGGGCGGGCTCCTATAATTCACCCCTCCACTTT.

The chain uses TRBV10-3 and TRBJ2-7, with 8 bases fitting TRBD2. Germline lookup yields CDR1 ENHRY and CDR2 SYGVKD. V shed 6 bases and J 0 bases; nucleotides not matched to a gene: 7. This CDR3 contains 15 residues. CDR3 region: CAIRVAGRNSYEQYF. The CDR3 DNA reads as TGTGCCATCAGAGTAGCGGGACGGAACTCCTACGAGCAGTACTTC.

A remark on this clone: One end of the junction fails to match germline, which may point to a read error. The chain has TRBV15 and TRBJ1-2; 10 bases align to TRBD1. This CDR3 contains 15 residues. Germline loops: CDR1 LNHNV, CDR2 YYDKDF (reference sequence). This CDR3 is CATSRAGQGLRGYIF. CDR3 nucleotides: TGTGCCACCAGCAGAGCGGGACAGGGGTTACGTGGCTACATCTTC.

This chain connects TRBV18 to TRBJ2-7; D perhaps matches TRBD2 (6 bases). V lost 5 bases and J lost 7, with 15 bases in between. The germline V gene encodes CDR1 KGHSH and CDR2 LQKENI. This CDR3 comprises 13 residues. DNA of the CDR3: TGTGCCAGCTCAACTGAAAGGGACTTTGAGCAGTACTTC. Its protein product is CASSTERDFEQYF.

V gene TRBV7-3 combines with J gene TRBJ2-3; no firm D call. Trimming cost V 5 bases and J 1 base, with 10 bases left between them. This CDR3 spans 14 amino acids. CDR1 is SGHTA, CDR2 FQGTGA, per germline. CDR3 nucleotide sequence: TGTGCCAGCAGCCCACGACTTGGCACAGATACGCAGTATTTT. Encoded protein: CASSPRLGTDTQYF. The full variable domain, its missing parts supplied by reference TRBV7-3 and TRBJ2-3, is GAGVSQTPSNKVTEKGKYVELRCDPISGHTALYWYRQSLGQGPEFLIYFQGTGAADDSGLPNDRFFAVRPEGSVSTLKIQRTERGDSAVYLCASSPRLGTDTQYFGPGTRLTVL.

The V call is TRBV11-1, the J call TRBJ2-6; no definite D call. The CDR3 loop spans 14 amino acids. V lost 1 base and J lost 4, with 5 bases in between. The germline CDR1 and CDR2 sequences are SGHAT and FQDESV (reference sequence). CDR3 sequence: CASSLGRGANVLTF. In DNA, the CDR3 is TGTGCCAGCAGCTTAGGCCGGGGGGCCAACGTCCTGACTTTC. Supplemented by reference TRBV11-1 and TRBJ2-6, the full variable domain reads EAEVAQSPRYKITEKSQAVAFWCDPISGHATLYWYRQILGQGPELLVQFQDESVVDDSQLPKDRFSAERLKGVDSTLKIQPAELGDSAMYLCASSLGRGANVLTFGAGSRLTVL.

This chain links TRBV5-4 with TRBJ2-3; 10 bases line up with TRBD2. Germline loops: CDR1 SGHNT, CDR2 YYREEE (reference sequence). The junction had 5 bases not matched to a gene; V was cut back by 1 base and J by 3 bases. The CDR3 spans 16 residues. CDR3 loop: CASSLSSGSFTDTQYF. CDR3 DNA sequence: TGTGCCAGCAGCTTGTCTAGCGGGAGTTTTACAGATACGCAGTATTTT.

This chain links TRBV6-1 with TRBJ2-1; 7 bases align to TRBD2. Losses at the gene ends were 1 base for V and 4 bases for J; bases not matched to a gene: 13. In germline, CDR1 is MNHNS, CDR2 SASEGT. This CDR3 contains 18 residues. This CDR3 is CASSEDLGLSSPYNEQFF. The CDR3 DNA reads TGTGCCAGCAGTGAAGATTTGGGACTATCCAGCCCTTACAATGAGCAGTTCTTC.

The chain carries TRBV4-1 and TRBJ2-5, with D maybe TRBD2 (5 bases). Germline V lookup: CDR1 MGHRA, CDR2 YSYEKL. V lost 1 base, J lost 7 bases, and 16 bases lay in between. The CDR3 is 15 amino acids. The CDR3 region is CASSQASWASGTQYF. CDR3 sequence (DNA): TGCGCCAGCAGCCAAGCTTCGTGGGCAAGCGGGACCCAGTACTTC.

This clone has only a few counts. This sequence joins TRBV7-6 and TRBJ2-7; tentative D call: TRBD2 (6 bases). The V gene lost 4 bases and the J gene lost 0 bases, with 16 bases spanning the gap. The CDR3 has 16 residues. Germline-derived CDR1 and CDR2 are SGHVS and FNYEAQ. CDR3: CASSSRGGPFSYEQYF. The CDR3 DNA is TGTGCCAGCAGCTCCAGAGGAGGGCCTTTCTCCTACGAGCAGTACTTC.

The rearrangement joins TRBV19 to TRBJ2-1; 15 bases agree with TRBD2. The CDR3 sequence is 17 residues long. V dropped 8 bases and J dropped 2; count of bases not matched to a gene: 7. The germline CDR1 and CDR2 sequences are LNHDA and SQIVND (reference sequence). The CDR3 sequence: CASGGGLAGGAYNEQFF. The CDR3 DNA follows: TGTGCCAGTGGGGGGGGACTAGCGGGAGGAGCCTACAATGAGCAGTTCTTC.

The CDR3: CASSGTAADTQYF. The CDR3 bases are TGCGCCAGCAGCGGGACAGCGGCAGATACGCAGTATTTT. The gene calls are TRBV5-1 and TRBJ2-3; the match to TRBD1 covers 7 bases. From germline, CDR1 is SGHRS and CDR2 YFSETQ. Losses at the gene ends were 4 bases for V and 4 bases for J; bases not matched to a gene: 3. The CDR3 contains 13 residues.

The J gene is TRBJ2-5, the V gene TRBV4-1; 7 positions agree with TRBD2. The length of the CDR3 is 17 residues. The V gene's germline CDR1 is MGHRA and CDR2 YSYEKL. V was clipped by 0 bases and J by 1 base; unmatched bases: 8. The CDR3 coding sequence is TGCGCCAGCAGCCAAGATCCCCCAGCGGGACTCCAAGAGACCCAGTACTTC. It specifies CASSQDPPAGLQETQYF.